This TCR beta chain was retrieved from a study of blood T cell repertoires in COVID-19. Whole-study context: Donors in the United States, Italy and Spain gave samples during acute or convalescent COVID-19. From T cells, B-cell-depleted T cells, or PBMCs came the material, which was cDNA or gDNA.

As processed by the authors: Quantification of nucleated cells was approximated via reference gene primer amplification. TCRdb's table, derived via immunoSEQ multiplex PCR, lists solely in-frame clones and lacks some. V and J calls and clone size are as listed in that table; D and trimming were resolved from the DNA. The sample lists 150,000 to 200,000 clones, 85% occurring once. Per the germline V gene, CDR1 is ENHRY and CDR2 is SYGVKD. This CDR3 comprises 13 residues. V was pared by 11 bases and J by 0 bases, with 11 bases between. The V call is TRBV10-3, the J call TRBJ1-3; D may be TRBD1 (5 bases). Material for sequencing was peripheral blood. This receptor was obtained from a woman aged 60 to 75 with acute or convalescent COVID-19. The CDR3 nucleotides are TGTGCCCTGAGGCAGGGCTCTGGAAACACCATATATTTT. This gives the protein CALRQGSGNTIYF.